This TCR beta chain was sequenced for a study of T cell responses to AZD1222 COVID-19 vaccine. Study-wide findings and caveats: Within unmutated variant regions lay the reported targets of nearly half of spike-specific TCRs. AZD1222 recipients seropositive at baseline numbered only 6 or 7.

Germline CDR1 SNHLY, CDR2 FYNNEI. Trimming took off 4 bases at V and 4 bases at J, with 14 bases between the two ends. The length of the CDR3 is 15 residues. Concerning this clone: Its antigen is not identified.

Repertoires were generated with immunoSEQ multiplex PCR, while TCRdb's copy carries only in-frame clones and drops some. The sample lists some 100,000 clones; about 85% were seen once. This specimen consisted of peripheral blood, obtained on day 0 of AZD1222 vaccination. The origin of this receptor is an adult in good health. The chain employs TRBV2 and TRBJ2-1, with a weak D call TRBD2 (7 bases). Here the CDR3 DNA reads TGTGCCAGCAGTGGAGAGGGGGGGCGGTACAATGAGCAGTTCTTC. It codes for CASSGEGGRYNEQFF.